The entry below describes one T cell receptor beta chain. The sample originates from a study of blood T cell repertoires in COVID-19. The wider study: Some COVID-19 samples were acute and others convalescent; all came from the United States, Italy and Spain. The cDNA or gDNA used as material had been derived from T cells, B-cell-depleted T cells, or PBMCs.

How the authors handled the data: Reference gene primer amplification yielded estimated nucleated cell counts. Assay used: immunoSEQ multiplex PCR; TCRdb lists only in-frame clones, some missing. V, J and clone size were drawn from that table, and D and trimming were deduced from the DNA. The table lists approximately 49,000 clones, roughly 89% of them singletons, with under 4.5% in the top ten. Trimming at V came to 4 bases and at J to 1 base, leaving 7 bases not matched to a gene. Germline assignment: CDR1 SEHNR and CDR2 FQNEAQ (reference sequence). The CDR3 runs to 15 residues. This clonotype was obtained from a man in his fifties or sixties with acute or convalescent COVID-19. This rearrangement joins TRBV7-9 to TRBJ2-7; the match to TRBD2 covers 7 bases. The specimen sequenced was peripheral blood. CDR3 in amino acids: CASSWTSGPSYEQYF. The CDR3, as DNA: TGTGCCAGCAGCTGGACTAGTGGTCCGTCCTACGAGCAGTACTTC.